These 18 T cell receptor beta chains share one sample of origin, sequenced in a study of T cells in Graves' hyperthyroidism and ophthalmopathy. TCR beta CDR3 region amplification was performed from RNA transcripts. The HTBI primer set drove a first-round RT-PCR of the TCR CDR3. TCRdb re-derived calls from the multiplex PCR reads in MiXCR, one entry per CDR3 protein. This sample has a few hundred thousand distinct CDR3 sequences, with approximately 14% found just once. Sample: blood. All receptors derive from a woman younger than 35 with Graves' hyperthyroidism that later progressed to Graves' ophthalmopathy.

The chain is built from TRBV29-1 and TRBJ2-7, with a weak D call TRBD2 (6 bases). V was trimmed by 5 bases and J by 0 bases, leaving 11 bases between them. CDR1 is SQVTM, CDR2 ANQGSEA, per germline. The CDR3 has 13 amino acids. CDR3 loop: CSVISGVSYEQYF. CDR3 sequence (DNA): TGCAGCGTTATATCGGGGGTCTCCTACGAGCAGTACTTC.

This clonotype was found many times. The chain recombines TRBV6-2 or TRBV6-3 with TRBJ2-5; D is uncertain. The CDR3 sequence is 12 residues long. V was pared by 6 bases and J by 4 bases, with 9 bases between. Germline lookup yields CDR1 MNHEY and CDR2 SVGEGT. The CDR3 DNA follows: TGTGCCAGCAGCTACATGGGAGAGACCCAGTACTTC. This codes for CASSYMGETQYF.

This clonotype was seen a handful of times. The CDR3 sequence is CASSLAGGTTEQYF. The CDR3 nucleotides are TGCGCCAGCAGCTTGGCGGGAGGGACTACGGAGCAGTACTTC. The rearrangement uses TRBV5-1 and TRBJ2-7; TRBD2 aligns across 8 bases. The CDR3 length is 14 residues. CDR1 is SGHRS and CDR2 is YFSETQ in the germline V gene. With 0 bases clipped from V and 7 bases from J, the junction kept 6 bases outside the gene matches.

CDR3 region: CASSEVPTQYF. In DNA, the CDR3 is TGTGCCAGCAGTGAGGTCCCTACGCAGTATTTT. This sequence joins TRBV25-1 and TRBJ2-3; D unclear. The CDR3 contains 11 residues. Germline assignment: CDR1 MGHDK and CDR2 SYGVNS. The V end lost 3 bases, the J end lost 8 bases, and 6 bases lay between the germline ends.

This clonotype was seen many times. The CDR3 spells CASSTQDYEQFF. CDR3 nucleotides: TGTGCCAGCAGTACACAGGATTATGAGCAGTTCTTC. This chain links TRBV28 with TRBJ2-1; maybe TRBD1 (5 bases). The CDR3 is made up of 12 amino acids. V was trimmed by 5 bases and J by 8 bases, leaving 10 bases between them. The germline gives CDR1 MDHEN, CDR2 SYDVKM.

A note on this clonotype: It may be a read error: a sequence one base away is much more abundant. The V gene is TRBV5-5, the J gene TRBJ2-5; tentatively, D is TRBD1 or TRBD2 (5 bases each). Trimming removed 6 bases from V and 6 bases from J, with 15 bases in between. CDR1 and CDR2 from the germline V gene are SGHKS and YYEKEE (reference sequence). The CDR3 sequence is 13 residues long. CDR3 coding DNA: TGTGCCAGCATCCTGGGACCTTTGCAGACCCAGTACTTC. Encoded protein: CASILGPLQTQYF.

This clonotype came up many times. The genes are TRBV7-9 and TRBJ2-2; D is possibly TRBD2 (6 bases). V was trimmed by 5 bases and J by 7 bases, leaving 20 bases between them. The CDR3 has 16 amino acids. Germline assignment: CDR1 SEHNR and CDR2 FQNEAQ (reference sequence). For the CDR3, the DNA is TGTGCCAGCAGCGGCCGGGACTGGTCTCCTGGCGGGGAGCTGTTTTTT. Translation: CASSGRDWSPGGELFF.

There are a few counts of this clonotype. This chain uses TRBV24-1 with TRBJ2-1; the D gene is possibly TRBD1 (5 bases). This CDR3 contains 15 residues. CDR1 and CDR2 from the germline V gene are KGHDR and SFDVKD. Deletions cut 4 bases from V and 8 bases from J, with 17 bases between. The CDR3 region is CATSDWGQGSHEQFF. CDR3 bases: TGTGCCACCAGTGACTGGGGCCAAGGATCCCATGAGCAGTTCTTC.

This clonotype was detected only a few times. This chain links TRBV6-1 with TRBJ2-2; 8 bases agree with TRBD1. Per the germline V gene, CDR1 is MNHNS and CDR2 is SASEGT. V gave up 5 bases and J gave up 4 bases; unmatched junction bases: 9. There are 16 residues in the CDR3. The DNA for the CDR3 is TGTGCCAGCAGTCCCAGTCCGACAGGGGCCACCGGGGAGCTGTTTTTT. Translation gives CASSPSPTGATGELFF.

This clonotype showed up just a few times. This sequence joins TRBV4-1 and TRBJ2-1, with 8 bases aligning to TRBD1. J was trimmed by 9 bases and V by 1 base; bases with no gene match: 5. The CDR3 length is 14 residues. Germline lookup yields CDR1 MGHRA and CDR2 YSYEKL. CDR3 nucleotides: TGCGCCAGCAGCCAAGGGACAGGGTGGGGTGAGCAGTTCTTC. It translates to CASSQGTGWGEQFF.

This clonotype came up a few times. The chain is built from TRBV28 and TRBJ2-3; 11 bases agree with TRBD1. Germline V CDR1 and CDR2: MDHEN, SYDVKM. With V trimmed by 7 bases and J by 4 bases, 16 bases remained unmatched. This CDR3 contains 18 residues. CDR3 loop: CASNTLLLWGQGADTQYF. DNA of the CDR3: TGTGCCAGCAATACCCTCCTCTTGTGGGGACAGGGGGCAGATACGCAGTATTTT.

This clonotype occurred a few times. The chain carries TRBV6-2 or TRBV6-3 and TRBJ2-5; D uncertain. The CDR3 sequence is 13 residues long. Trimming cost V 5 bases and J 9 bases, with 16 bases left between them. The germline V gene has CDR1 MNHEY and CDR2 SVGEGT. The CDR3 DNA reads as TGTGCCAGCAGTCCAAACACTCCTAGTCCCCAGTACTTC. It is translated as CASSPNTPSPQYF.

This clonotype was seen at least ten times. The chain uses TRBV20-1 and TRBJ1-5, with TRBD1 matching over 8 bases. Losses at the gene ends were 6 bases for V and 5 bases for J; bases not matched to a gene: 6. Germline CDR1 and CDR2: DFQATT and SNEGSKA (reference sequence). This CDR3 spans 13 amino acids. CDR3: CSAGQGRDQPQHF. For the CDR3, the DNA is TGCAGTGCCGGACAGGGTCGTGATCAGCCCCAGCATTTT.

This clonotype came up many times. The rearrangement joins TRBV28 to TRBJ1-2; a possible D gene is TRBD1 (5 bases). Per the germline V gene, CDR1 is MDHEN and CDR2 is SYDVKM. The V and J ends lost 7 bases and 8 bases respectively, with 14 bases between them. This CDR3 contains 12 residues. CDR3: CASTPSGGGYTF. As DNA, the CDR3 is TGTGCCAGCACCCCTAGTGGGGGAGGCTACACCTTC.

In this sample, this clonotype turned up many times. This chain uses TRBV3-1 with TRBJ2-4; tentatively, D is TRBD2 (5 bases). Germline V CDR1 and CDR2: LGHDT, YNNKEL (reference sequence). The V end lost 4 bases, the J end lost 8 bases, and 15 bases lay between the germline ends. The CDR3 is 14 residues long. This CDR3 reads CASSLTEGADIQYF. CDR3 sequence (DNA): TGTGCCAGCAGCCTGACTGAGGGTGCAGACATTCAGTACTTC.

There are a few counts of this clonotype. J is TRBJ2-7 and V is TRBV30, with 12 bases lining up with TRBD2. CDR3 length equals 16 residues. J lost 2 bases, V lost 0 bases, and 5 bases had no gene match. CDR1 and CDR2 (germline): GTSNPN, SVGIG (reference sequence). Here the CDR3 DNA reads TGTGCCTGGAGTGTACCCCGACTAGCGGGAGCCTACGAGCAGTACTTC. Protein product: CAWSVPRLAGAYEQYF.

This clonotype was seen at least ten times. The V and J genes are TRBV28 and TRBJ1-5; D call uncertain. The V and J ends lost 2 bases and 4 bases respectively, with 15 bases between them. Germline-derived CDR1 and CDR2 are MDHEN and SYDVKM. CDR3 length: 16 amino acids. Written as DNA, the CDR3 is TGTGCCAGCAGTTTAAGCGGAGGGATAATAAATCAGCCCCAGCATTTT. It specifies CASSLSGGIINQPQHF.

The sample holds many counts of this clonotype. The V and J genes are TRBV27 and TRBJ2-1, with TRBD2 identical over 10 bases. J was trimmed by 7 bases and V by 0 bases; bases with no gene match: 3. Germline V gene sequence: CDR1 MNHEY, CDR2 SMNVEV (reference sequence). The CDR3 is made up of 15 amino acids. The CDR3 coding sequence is TGTGCCAGCAGTTTATCGGCTAGCGGGAGTAATGAGCAGTTCTTC. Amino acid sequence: CASSLSASGSNEQFF.